The 28 T cell receptor beta chains below were found in one sample sequenced in a study of Graves' ophthalmopathy and Graves' hyperthyroidism. Amplification from RNA transcripts yielded the TCR beta CDR3 regions. First-round RT-PCR used HTBI primers; second-round multiplex PCR followed. One entry per CDR3 protein results from TCRdb running MiXCR on the multiplex PCR reads. The top ten hold 3% to 3.5% of the sample, which has over 650,000 distinct CDR3 sequences, 35% to 50% seen once. The sample consisted of peripheral blood. These TCRs come from an adult man with Graves' ophthalmopathy.

This clonotype has only a few counts. This chain joins TRBV6-5 and TRBJ1-1; no clear D gene. CDR1 is MNHEY, CDR2 SVGAGI, per germline. The CDR3 runs to 16 residues. The V gene lost 2 bases and the J gene lost 4 bases, with 17 bases spanning the gap. CDR3 DNA: TGTGCCAGCAGTTACGCATGGACGGGCGTCGTCACTGAAGCTTTCTTT. As protein: CASSYAWTGVVTEAFF.

This clonotype occurred many times. This chain uses TRBV7-9 with TRBJ2-7, with unresolved D. Germline CDR1 SEHNR, CDR2 FQNEAQ (reference sequence). The V gene lost 3 bases and the J gene lost 5 bases, with 8 bases spanning the gap. The CDR3 length is 12 residues. CDR3 residues: CASSFFVNEQYF. CDR3 bases: TGTGCCAGCAGCTTTTTCGTGAACGAGCAGTACTTC.

The DNA of the CDR3 is TGCGCCAGCAGCTCAAAGGGGACAGGGTTCGAGCAGTACTTC. It codes for CASSSKGTGFEQYF. The genes are TRBV5-1 and TRBJ2-7; TRBD1 matches at 9 bases. Germline loops: CDR1 SGHRS, CDR2 YFSETQ. This CDR3 spans 14 amino acids. The ends lost 3 bases at V and 6 bases at J; junction bases unmatched: 7.

Comments on this clonotype: At one end the junction does not follow the germline gene, possibly because of a read error. CDR3 DNA sequence: TGTGCCAGCAGCTTAGGCCTCACTAGCGGGGAAACCGGGGAGCTGTTTTTT. Translated: CASSLGLTSGETGELFF. The chain combines TRBV5-1 with TRBJ2-2; 10 bases are a match to TRBD2. The germline CDR1 and CDR2 sequences are SGHRS and YFSETQ. The CDR3 has 17 amino acids. Looking up the rest from reference TRBV5-1 and TRBJ2-2 gives the full variable domain: KAGVTQTPRYLIKTRGQQVTLSCSPISGHRSVSWYQQTPGQGLQFLFEYFSETQRNKGNFPGRFSGRQFSNSRSEMNVSTLELGDSALYLCASSLGLTSGETGELFFGEGSRLTVL.

For the CDR3, the DNA is TGTGCCAGCAGCTTGCGGTGGACTCTTGAGGGGCCCCAGCATTTT. It is translated as CASSLRWTLEGPQHF. This rearrangement joins TRBV5-6 to TRBJ1-5; D is unclear. The V and J ends lost 1 base and 9 bases respectively, with 17 bases between them. Germline CDR1 is SGHDT and CDR2 is YYEEEE. The CDR3 sequence is 15 residues long.

V is TRBV9 and J is TRBJ2-7, with 8 bases that match TRBD2. V gave up 0 bases and J gave up 6 bases; unmatched junction bases: 14. Germline lookup yields CDR1 SGDLS and CDR2 YYNGEE. The CDR3 contains 17 residues. CDR3 residues: CASSVAGSPAGAPEQYF. In DNA form, the CDR3 reads TGTGCCAGCAGCGTAGCAGGGAGCCCAGCGGGGGCCCCCGAGCAGTACTTC. The complete variable domain, with remaining parts taken from reference TRBV9 and TRBJ2-7, reads DSGVTQTPKHLITATGQRVTLRCSPRSGDLSVYWYQQSLDQGLQFLIQYYNGEERAKGNILERFSAQQFPDLHSELNLSSLELGDSALYFCASSVAGSPAGAPEQYFGPGTRLTVT.

This clonotype was seen ten or more times. The V and J genes are TRBV7-2 and TRBJ2-2, with 9 nucleotides matching TRBD2. With V trimmed by 1 base and J by 6 bases, 6 bases remained unmatched. Germline V gene sequence: CDR1 SGHTA, CDR2 FQGNSA. The CDR3 length is 16 residues. The CDR3 DNA sequence: TGTGCCAGCAGCTTAGGGATAGCGGGAGATGCCGGGGAGCTGTTTTTT. Translating it yields CASSLGIAGDAGELFF.

At least ten counts were recorded for this clonotype. The chain carries TRBV7-9 and TRBJ1-1; D is unclear. Germline V lookup: CDR1 SEHNR, CDR2 FQNEAQ (reference sequence). V lost 3 bases and J lost 10, with 15 bases in between. The CDR3 has 13 amino acids. This CDR3 reads CASSFQGMGGAFF. DNA of the CDR3: TGTGCCAGCAGCTTTCAAGGGATGGGAGGAGCTTTCTTT.

The table lists this clonotype with many counts. The rearrangement links TRBV19 to TRBJ1-4, with TRBD1 matching 9 bases. J was trimmed by 7 bases and V by 10 bases; bases with no gene match: 7. This CDR3 is built from 13 residues. CDR1 and CDR2 from the germline V gene are LNHDA and SQIVND (reference sequence). The CDR3 loop reads CATRTGEAEKLFF. The CDR3 region has the DNA TGTGCCACCCGGACAGGGGAGGCTGAAAAACTGTTTTTT.

This clonotype was seen at least ten times. V usage is TRBV27 and J usage is TRBJ2-7; D unresolved. The germline V and J ends were trimmed by 7 bases and 4 bases, with 8 bases remaining between them. The length of the CDR3 is 11 residues. Germline V lookup: CDR1 MNHEY, CDR2 SMNVEV (reference sequence). In DNA, the CDR3 is TGTGCCAGCATCGGGCGATACGAGCAGTACTTC. Its protein product is CASIGRYEQYF.

CDR3 sequence: CASSLSNEQFF. The DNA of the CDR3 is TGTGCCAGCAGCTTATCCAATGAGCAGTTCTTC. V and J are TRBV7-9 and TRBJ2-1, with D unresolved. Germline CDR1 SEHNR, CDR2 FQNEAQ (reference sequence). Trimming took off 2 bases at V and 6 bases at J, with 2 bases between the two ends. The CDR3 runs 11 residues.

With respect to this clonotype: A single base separates this from a much larger clone, so it may be a read error. The chain combines TRBV7-9 with TRBJ1-1, with 10 bases matching TRBD1. The germline gives CDR1 SEHNR, CDR2 FQNEAQ (reference sequence). The CDR3 length is 14 residues. CDR3 nucleotides: TGTGCCAGCAGCTCGGACAGGGGGGGCACTAAAGCTTTCTTT. This gives the protein CASSSDRGGTKAFF. Based on the CDR3 plus reference TRBV7-9 and TRBJ1-1, the full variable domain is DTGVSQNPRHKITKRGQNVTFRCDPISEHNRLYWYRQTLGQGPEFLTYFQNEAQLEKSRLLSDRFSAERPKGSFSTLEIQRTEQGDSAMYLCASSSDRGGTKAFFGQGTRLTVV.

This clonotype was seen at least ten times. The rearrangement joins TRBV2 to TRBJ2-5; 12 positions match TRBD2. The CDR3 has 15 amino acids. CDR1 is SNHLY, CDR2 FYNNEI, per germline. V was pared by 3 bases and J by 5 bases, with 4 bases of the junction left unmatched. The DNA for the CDR3 is TGTGCCAGCAGTGAGACACTAGCGGGAGGTGAGACCCAGTACTTC. It translates to CASSETLAGGETQYF.

Only a few counts were recorded for this clonotype. The chain links TRBV5-1 to TRBJ1-3, with 9 positions matching TRBD1. The CDR3 consists of 16 residues. The germline CDR1 and CDR2 sequences are SGHRS and YFSETQ. J lost 2 bases, V lost 4 bases, and 7 bases had no gene match. The CDR3 DNA sequence: TGCGCCAGCAGCCTGGGACAGGGAAAAACTGGAAACACCATATATTTT. This sequence encodes CASSLGQGKTGNTIYF.

This clonotype has ten or more counts. V and J are TRBV25-1 and TRBJ1-4; D may be TRBD1 (6 bases). Germline CDR1 and CDR2: MGHDK and SYGVNS. The germline V and J ends were trimmed by 7 bases and 8 bases, with 14 bases remaining between them. This CDR3 has 13 amino acids. CDR3 nucleotide sequence: TGTGCCAGCATGGCAGGGGCGGGGGAAAAACTGTTTTTT. It specifies CASMAGAGEKLFF.

The genes are TRBV9 and TRBJ2-5; the D gene is possibly TRBD1 (7 bases). CDR1 is SGDLS, CDR2 YYNGEE, per germline. The CDR3 length is 15 residues. The germline V and J ends were trimmed by 5 bases and 4 bases, with 18 bases remaining between them. Here the CDR3 DNA reads TGTGCCAGCAGTGCAGGGGGGTGGGACCCAGAGACCCAGTACTTC. It is translated as CASSAGGWDPETQYF.

The chain uses TRBV7-6 and TRBJ2-7, with 15 bases identical to TRBD2. This CDR3 has 19 residues. The germline V gene encodes CDR1 SGHVS and CDR2 FNYEAQ. V trimming: 5 bases; J trimming: 0 bases; junction bases outside the gene matches: 11. Here the CDR3 DNA reads TGTGCCAGCAGCCAAGCGGGACTAGCGGGGGGCGACAGCTCCTACGAGCAGTACTTC. Amino acid sequence: CASSQAGLAGGDSSYEQYF.

The chain couples TRBV6-4 to TRBJ2-2; no reliable D call. CDR1 is MRHNA, CDR2 SNTAGT, per germline. V dropped 3 bases and J dropped 0 bases, with 8 bases sitting between them. This CDR3 has 15 amino acids. This chain's CDR3 is CASSENPANTGELFF. The DNA of the CDR3 is TGTGCCAGCAGTGAAAACCCCGCGAACACCGGGGAGCTGTTTTTT.

The chain combines TRBV7-2 with TRBJ2-6, with 8 bases that match TRBD2. The CDR3 is made up of 18 amino acids. Germline-derived CDR1 and CDR2 are SGHTA and FQGNSA. V shed 2 bases and J 4 bases; nucleotides not matched to a gene: 10. This chain's CDR3 is CASSLRAGAGTGANVLTF. As DNA, the CDR3 is TGTGCCAGCAGCTTACGAGCGGGAGCCGGCACCGGGGCCAACGTCCTGACTTTC.

This clonotype occurred many times. CDR3 loop: CASSIDPGTNTIYF. The CDR3 DNA is TGTGCCAGTAGTATAGATCCGGGTACAAACACCATATATTTT. The chain couples TRBV19 to TRBJ1-3, with D uncertain. The CDR3 runs to 14 residues. Trimming cost V 0 bases and J 6 bases, with 9 bases left between them. Germline-derived CDR1 and CDR2 are LNHDA and SQIVND (reference sequence).

A note on this clonotype: A much larger clone sits a single nucleotide away, making a read error possible. The conserved phenylalanine or tryptophan is not found at the CDR3 terminus, so this likely reflects a read error. This chain uses TRBV9 with TRBJ2-5; the D call may be TRBD1 or TRBD2 (6 bases each). The CDR3 consists of 18 residues. Deletions cut 3 bases from V and 2 bases from J, with 23 bases between. Germline V gives CDR1 SGDLS, CDR2 YYNGEE. CDR3 bases: TGTGCCAGCAGCGGAGGGGGTGTGGGGGGTGCTGCTCAAGAGACCCAGTACTGC. Translation gives CASSGGGVGGAAQETQYC.

This chain uses TRBV6-7 with TRBJ1-5; 10 nucleotides line up with TRBD1. TRBV6-7 is annotated as an ORF whose role is uncertain. Trimming took 2 bases from V and 0 from J; bases not matched to a gene: 10. The CDR3 is 19 amino acids. CDR3 sequence (DNA): TGTGCCAGCAGTTACCTGTTGCCTTGGACAGGGGGTAGCAATCAGCCCCAGCATTTT. Amino acid sequence: CASSYLLPWTGGSNQPQHF.

In its sample, this clonotype was seen many times. The rearrangement joins TRBV9 to TRBJ1-1; no reliable D call. CDR1 and CDR2 from the germline V gene are SGDLS and YYNGEE. V lost 3 bases, J lost 6 bases, and 15 bases lay in between. The CDR3 is 14 amino acids. The CDR3 DNA reads as TGTGCCAGCAGCGGACACGCAGGAGACCCTGAAGCTTTCTTT. Protein: CASSGHAGDPEAFF.

The chain recombines TRBV7-2 with TRBJ2-2; maybe TRBD2 (7 bases). This CDR3 contains 15 residues. Germline CDR1 reads SGHTA; CDR2 reads FQGNSA. V lost 0 bases and J lost 9, with 14 bases in between. The DNA for the CDR3 is TGTGCCAGCAGCTTAGCGTTGGGGGGGCCTCGGGAGCTGTTTTTT. Its protein is CASSLALGGPRELFF.

Comments on this clonotype: A read error may explain this, as a much larger clone is one base away. The chain couples TRBV20-1 to TRBJ2-5; D is unclear. The CDR3 has 16 residues. Trimming stripped 0 bases from V and 0 bases from J, with 14 bases between. The germline V gene has CDR1 DFQATT and CDR2 SNEGSKA (reference sequence). Written as DNA, the CDR3 is TGCAGTGCTAGAGATCCGGTGGTAGCTCACCAAGAGACCCAGTACTTC. The encoded protein is CSARDPVVAHQETQYF.

This clonotype came up many times. This rearrangement joins TRBV29-1 to TRBJ2-7; possibly TRBD1 or TRBD2 for D (6 bases each). V gave up 6 bases and J gave up 2 bases, with 17 bases separating them. Germline-derived CDR1 and CDR2 are SQVTM and ANQGSEA. The CDR3 spans 14 residues. The chain's CDR3 is CSVRGGIQAYEQYF. CDR3 sequence (DNA): TGCAGCGTCCGAGGGGGGATCCAAGCCTACGAGCAGTACTTC.

This clonotype has a count of ten or more. V and J are TRBV9 and TRBJ2-5; 8 nucleotides match TRBD2. Per the germline V gene, CDR1 is SGDLS and CDR2 is YYNGEE. V was clipped by 0 bases and J by 1 base; unmatched bases: 5. The CDR3 runs to 16 residues. The DNA for the CDR3 is TGTGCCAGCAGCGTAGGAGGCGGACTAGCCCAAGAGACCCAGTACTTC. Translating it yields CASSVGGGLAQETQYF.

This clonotype was seen repeatedly, ten times or more. The chain employs TRBV30 and TRBJ2-5; TRBD2 might be the D (5 bases). CDR1 is GTSNPN and CDR2 is SVGIG in the germline V gene (reference sequence). V lost 2 bases, J lost 5 bases, and 6 bases lay in between. There are 11 residues in the CDR3. CDR3 in amino acids: CAWSTGETQYF. The CDR3 DNA reads TGTGCCTGGAGTACGGGGGAGACCCAGTACTTC. Full variable domain (remainder filled in from reference TRBV30 and TRBJ2-5): SQTIHQWPATLVQPVGSPLSLECTVEGTSNPNLYWYRQAAGRGLQLLFYSVGIGQISSEVPQNLSASRPQDRQFILSSKKLLLSDSGFYLCAWSTGETQYFGPGTRLLVL.